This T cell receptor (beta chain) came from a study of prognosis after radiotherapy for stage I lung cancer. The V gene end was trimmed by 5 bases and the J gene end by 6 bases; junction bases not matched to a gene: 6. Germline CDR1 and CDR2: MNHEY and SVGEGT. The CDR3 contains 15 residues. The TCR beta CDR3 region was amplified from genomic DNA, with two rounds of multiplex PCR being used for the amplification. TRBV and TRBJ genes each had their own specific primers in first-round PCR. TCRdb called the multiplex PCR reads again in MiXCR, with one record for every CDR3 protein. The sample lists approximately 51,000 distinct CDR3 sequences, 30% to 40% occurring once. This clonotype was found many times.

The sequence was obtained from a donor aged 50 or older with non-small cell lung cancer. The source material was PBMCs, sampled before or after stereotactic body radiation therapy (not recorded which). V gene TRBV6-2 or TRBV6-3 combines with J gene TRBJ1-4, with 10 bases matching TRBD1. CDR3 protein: CASSVSGQGYEKLFF. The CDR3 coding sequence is TGTGCCAGCAGTGTCTCGGGACAGGGGTATGAAAAACTGTTTTTT.